The rows below give T cell receptor beta chains drawn from one sample of a study of OX40 agonist ivuxolimab in advanced cancers. Assay used: immunoSEQ multiplex PCR; TCRdb lists only in-frame clones, some missing. This sample has under 85,000 clones, with 93% found just once. This specimen consisted of CD4+ or CD8+ T cells sorted from blood, obtained in a trial of the OX40 agonist ivuxolimab. Receptor source: an adult with an advanced solid tumor such as melanoma, head and neck, liver or kidney cancer. Both conserved end residues are part of each CDR3. A D gene is named only where the DNA matches it firmly. Clone size is given for some rows only: seen once, a few or many times, or a class if the clone is expanded.

len,j_gene,abundance,v_gene,d_gene,CDR3aa,CDR3nt
14,TRBJ2-3,.,TRBV5-5,TRBD1,CASSVGTGTDTQYF,TGTGCCAGCAGTGTCGGGACAGGGACAGATACGCAGTATTTT
15,TRBJ2-7,.,TRBV7-6,TRBD1,CASSFRDRGFDEQYF,TGTGCCAGCAGCTTCCGGGACAGGGGTTTCGACGAGCAGTACTTC
13,TRBJ1-2,.,TRBV19,.,CASSMTVNYGYTF,TGTGCCAGTAGTATGACGGTGAACTATGGCTACACCTTC
14,TRBJ2-7,.,TRBV11-2,.,CASSFWDQAGEQYF,TGTGCCAGCAGCTTTTGGGACCAAGCGGGCGAGCAGTACTTC
14,TRBJ1-2,.,TRBV10-3,.,CAISESAGEDGYTF,TGTGCCATCAGTGAGTCGGCAGGGGAGGATGGCTACACCTTC
14,TRBJ2-7,once,TRBV5-4,TRBD2,CASSLGGRGAEQYF,TGTGCCAGCAGCTTGGGGGGGCGGGGGGCCGAGCAGTACTTC
14,TRBJ2-5,.,TRBV2,.,CASRDTLTQETQYF,TGTGCCAGCAGGGACACCCTGACCCAAGAGACCCAGTACTTC
16,TRBJ2-3,.,TRBV5-1,TRBD2,CASSLLAGERTDTQYF,TGCGCCAGCAGCTTGCTAGCGGGGGAGCGCACAGATACGCAGTATTTT
16,TRBJ2-6,few,TRBV27,.,CASSPLQTSGANVLTF,TGTGCCAGCAGCCCCCTACAGACCTCTGGGGCCAACGTCCTGACTTTC
13,TRBJ2-7,.,TRBV28,.,CASSLSSSYEQYF,TGTGCCAGCAGTTTGTCGAGCTCCTACGAGCAGTACTTC
17,TRBJ2-2,.,TRBV7-3,TRBD1,CASSLDAARGSTGELFF,TGTGCCAGCAGCTTAGACGCGGCCAGGGGGAGCACCGGGGAGCTGTTTTTT
12,TRBJ2-1,.,TRBV9,.,CASSSDSALQFF,TGTGCCAGCAGCTCGGACTCAGCCCTGCAGTTCTTC
15,TRBJ1-5,.,TRBV27,.,CASGASGYSNQPQHF,TGTGCCAGCGGGGCCTCTGGGTATAGCAATCAGCCCCAGCATTTT
16,TRBJ1-6,few,TRBV14,TRBD1,CASSQGLEQGYSPLHF,TGTGCCAGCAGCCAAGGGTTAGAACAGGGGTATTCACCCCTCCACTTT
16,TRBJ2-1,.,TRBV15,TRBD1,CATSLTGVGVYNEQFF,TGTGCCACCAGCTTGACAGGGGTAGGGGTCTACAATGAGCAGTTCTTC
12,TRBJ2-3,.,TRBV11-2,.,CASTQTGDTQYF,TGTGCCAGCACCCAGACGGGGGATACGCAGTATTTT
12,TRBJ1-1,.,TRBV30,.,CAWSKGLVEAFF,TGTGCCTGGAGCAAAGGACTCGTTGAAGCTTTCTTT
13,TRBJ2-1,.,TRBV6-5,.,CASSYARGNEQFF,TGTGCCAGCAGTTACGCGAGGGGAAATGAGCAGTTCTTC
13,TRBJ2-1,.,TRBV19,.,CASSLKGGNEQFF,TGTGCCAGTAGCCTGAAAGGGGGAAATGAGCAGTTCTTC
16,TRBJ2-7,.,TRBV2,TRBD1,CASSLGQGWISYEQYF,TGTGCCAGCAGCCTTGGACAGGGATGGATCTCCTACGAGCAGTACTTC
15,TRBJ2-7,.,TRBV4-1,TRBD1,CASSQKDRGQYEQYF,TGCGCCAGCAGCCAGAAGGACAGGGGGCAGTACGAGCAGTACTTC
17,TRBJ1-2,once,TRBV29-1,TRBD1,CSVEDLGQGRVGDGYTF,TGCAGCGTTGAAGATCTGGGACAGGGAAGGGTTGGGGATGGCTACACCTTC
13,TRBJ1-1,.,TRBV7-9,.,CASSFGGDTEAFF,TGTGCCAGCAGCTTCGGTGGGGACACTGAAGCTTTCTTT
14,TRBJ1-2,.,TRBV28,.,CASSSPGRFYGYTF,TGTGCCAGCAGTTCTCCTGGACGGTTCTATGGCTACACCTTC
15,TRBJ2-3,.,TRBV12-5,.,CASGVQVGGPDTQYF,TGTGCTAGTGGTGTCCAGGTAGGGGGGCCAGATACGCAGTATTTT
15,TRBJ2-7,.,TRBV28,.,CASSHDPNRAHEQYF,TGTGCCAGCAGTCACGACCCGAACAGGGCCCACGAGCAGTACTTC